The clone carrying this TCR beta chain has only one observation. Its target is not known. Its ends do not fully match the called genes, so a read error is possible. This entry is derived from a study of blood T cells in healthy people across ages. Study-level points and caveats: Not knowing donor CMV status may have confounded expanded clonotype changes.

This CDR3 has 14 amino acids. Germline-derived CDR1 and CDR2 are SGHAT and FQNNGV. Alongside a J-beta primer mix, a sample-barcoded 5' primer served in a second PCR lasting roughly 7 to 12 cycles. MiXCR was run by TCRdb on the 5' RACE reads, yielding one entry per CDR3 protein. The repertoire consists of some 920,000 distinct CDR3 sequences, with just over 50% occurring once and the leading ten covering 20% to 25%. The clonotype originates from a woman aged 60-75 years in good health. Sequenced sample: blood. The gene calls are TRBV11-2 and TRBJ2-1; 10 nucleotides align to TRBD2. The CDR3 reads CASSLSGGTSERFF. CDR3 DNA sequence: TGTGCCAGCAGCTTAAGCGGGGGGACTAGCGAGCGGTTCTTC.